This passage covers 29 T cell receptor beta chains from one sample sequenced in a study of T cell responses to AZD1222 COVID-19 vaccine (dated by TCRdb to the early 2020s). The library was produced with the immunoSEQ multiplex PCR assay. TCRdb carries this immuneACCESS record with in-frame sequences only. Its versions omit some clonotypes, under half of them owing to an unresolved V gene in the studies checked, with the rest unexplained. The sample table contains more than 85,000 clones; only one count was recorded for roughly 90% of them. Clones ranked in the top ten supply 2.5% to 3% of the sample. The meaning of the sample's time point label: baseline before first vaccination. Sample: peripheral blood, taken on day 0 of AZD1222 vaccination. These receptors all come from an adult in good health.

This chain connects TRBV15 to TRBJ2-3; 11 bases are shared with TRBD2. V lost 6 bases to trimming and J lost 2 bases; unmatched junction nucleotides: 7. Germline-derived CDR1 and CDR2 are LNHNV and YYDKDF (reference sequence). This CDR3 has 16 residues. The CDR3 here is CATSKGLAVNTDTQYF. Written as DNA, the CDR3 is TGTGCCACCAGTAAGGGACTAGCGGTGAACACAGATACGCAGTATTTT.

The chain couples TRBV21-1 to TRBJ1-1; no DNA check was done on the table's D call, TRBD1. TRBV21-1 is a listed pseudogene. There are 16 residues in the CDR3. The CDR3 nucleotides read TGTGCCAGCACCAAGGACACAAAACGTATGAACACTGAAGCTTTCTTT. It codes for CASTKDTKRMNTEAFF.

This clone was detected only once. CDR3 residues: CASSLDRGSYNEQFF. The CDR3 nucleotides read TGTGCCAGCAGCTTGGACAGGGGCTCCTACAATGAGCAGTTCTTC. The chain is built from TRBV7-2 and TRBJ2-1, with 9 bases matching TRBD1. Per germline, CDR1 SGHTA and CDR2 FQGNSA. This CDR3 spans 15 amino acids. The V segment lost 3 bases and the J segment 0 bases; nucleotides outside the gene matches: 0.

V gene TRBV21-1 combines with J gene TRBJ1-5. TRBV21-1 is described as a pseudogene. The CDR3 spans 16 residues. CDR3 DNA sequence: TGTGCCAGCCCCCCAGAGGGAGTTGATGGCAATCAGCCCCAGCATTTT. Translation gives CASPPEGVDGNQPQHF.

V usage is TRBV7-9 and J usage is TRBJ2-5; D ambiguous. CDR1 SEHNR and CDR2 FQNEAQ come from the germline V gene (reference sequence). V lost 1 base to trimming and J lost 5 bases, with 17 bases between them. The CDR3 is made up of 16 amino acids. Here the CDR3 reads CASSLDFSVLGETQYF. CDR3 in DNA: TGTGCCAGCAGCTTAGATTTTTCCGTCCTGGGGGAGACCCAGTACTTC.

A few counts support this clone. The V call is TRBV7-8, the J call TRBJ1-6; tentative D call: TRBD1 (5 bases). CDR1 SGHVS and CDR2 FQNEAQ come from the germline V gene. Trimming stripped 5 bases from V and 14 bases from J, with 22 bases between. CDR3 length: 15 amino acids. CDR3 loop: CASSPTLGTASSLHF. The CDR3 DNA sequence: TGTGCCAGCAGCCCCACACTCGGGACCGCCTCGTCCCTCCACTTT.

This chain uses TRBV2 with TRBJ1-4; D gene unclear. Germline assignment: CDR1 SNHLY and CDR2 FYNNEI. This CDR3 is 12 amino acids long. Trimming took 3 bases from V and 8 from J, leaving 7 bases between them. The CDR3 sequence: CASSESSEKLFF. The CDR3 DNA is TGTGCCAGCAGTGAGTCAAGCGAAAAACTGTTTTTT.

This chain connects TRBV7-8 to TRBJ1-5; no clear D. This CDR3 comprises 12 residues. The germline gives CDR1 SGHVS, CDR2 FQNEAQ. V was shortened by 8 bases and J by 4 bases, with 9 bases between the two germline ends. The CDR3, as DNA: TGTGCCAGCGCATTGGGGAATCAGCCCCAGCATTTT. This sequence encodes CASALGNQPQHF.

This clone was detected a few times. The chain links TRBV4-2 to TRBJ1-2; D unclear. The CDR3 spans 14 residues. V was cut by 5 bases and J by 1 base, with 11 bases left in between. Germline CDR1 is LGHNA and CDR2 is YNFKEQ. The CDR3 region is CASSGLHSNYGYTF. The CDR3 DNA is TGTGCCAGCAGCGGACTACACAGTAACTATGGCTACACCTTC.

The chain combines TRBV4-1 with TRBJ2-6; 7 bases align to TRBD1. Germline V CDR1 and CDR2: MGHRA, YSYEKL. The CDR3 is 18 residues long. V shed 1 base and J 0 bases; nucleotides not matched to a gene: 6. The CDR3 is CASSQAGQWISGANVLTF. The DNA of the CDR3 is TGCGCCAGCAGCCAAGCGGGACAGTGGATCTCTGGGGCCAACGTCCTGACTTTC.

In nucleotides, the CDR3 is TGTGCCACCAAGGAAGGAGGGGGTGGAGAGACCCAGTACTTC. Protein sequence: CATKEGGGGETQYF. The chain carries TRBV19 and TRBJ2-5; possibly TRBD1 or TRBD2 for D (6 bases each). Deletions cut 10 bases from V and 4 bases from J, with 19 bases between. Germline-derived CDR1 and CDR2 are LNHDA and SQIVND (reference sequence). This CDR3 contains 14 residues.

This clone showed up just a few times. The rearrangement joins TRBV11-3 to TRBJ2-7; D possibly corresponds to TRBD1 (5 bases). Germline lookup yields CDR1 SGHNT and CDR2 YENEEA. The CDR3 contains 13 residues. Deletions cut 3 bases from V and 2 bases from J, with 8 bases between. CDR3 bases: TGTGCCAGCAGCTTTGGGGCTACCTACGAGCAGTACTTC. Amino acid sequence: CASSFGATYEQYF.

This chain joins TRBV9 and TRBJ2-1; no firm D call. Deletions cut 0 bases from V and 10 bases from J, with 8 bases between. This CDR3 is built from 12 residues. CDR1 is SGDLS, CDR2 YYNGEE, per germline. The CDR3 DNA reads TGTGCCAGCAGCGTAGCACTGGGCGAGCAGTTCTTC. It is translated as CASSVALGEQFF.

The chain links TRBV3-1 (or the pseudogene TRBV3-2) to TRBJ2-3; 7 bases are shared with TRBD2. The V gene's germline CDR1 is LGHDT and CDR2 YNNKEL (reference sequence). The CDR3 extends over 12 amino acids. V was clipped by 3 bases and J by 13 bases; unmatched bases: 7. CDR3 in DNA: TGTGCCAGCAGCCATCCCTTGGGACTAAAGTATTTT. It encodes CASSHPLGLKYF.

The V call is TRBV7-2, the J call TRBJ2-6; TRBD1 might be the D (5 bases). This CDR3 is 15 amino acids long. Looked up from germline, CDR1 is SGHTA and CDR2 is FQGNSA. The CDR3, as DNA: TGTGCGACAAAACCCAGGGTATCCGGGGCCAACGTCCTGACTTTC. Protein sequence: CATKPRVSGANVLTF.

The chain joins TRBV25-1 to TRBJ2-3, with unresolved D. There are 15 residues in the CDR3. V gave up 6 bases and J gave up 0 bases, with 13 bases separating them. The germline CDR1 and CDR2 sequences are MGHDK and SYGVNS. Here the CDR3 DNA reads TGTGCCAGCAGCGCCGCCGGCGCCAGCACAGATACGCAGTATTTT. Translating it yields CASSAAGASTDTQYF.

A few counts support this clone. V usage is TRBV11-2 and J usage is TRBJ1-5, with 10 bases aligning to TRBD1. The V gene end was trimmed by 5 bases and the J gene end by 3 bases; junction bases not matched to a gene: 4. The CDR3 extends over 15 amino acids. Germline assignment: CDR1 SGHAT and CDR2 FQNNGV. The DNA of the CDR3 is TGTGCCAGCAGCCTGACAGGGGGCAACAATCAGCCCCAGCATTTT. This sequence encodes CASSLTGGNNQPQHF.

This chain joins TRBV11-3 and TRBJ1-2; D may be TRBD1 (5 bases). V lost 3 bases, J lost 4 bases, and 9 bases lay in between. CDR1 is SGHNT, CDR2 YENEEA, per germline. The CDR3 runs 13 residues. CDR3 amino acids: CASSFQGFYGYTF. The CDR3 DNA is TGTGCCAGCAGCTTTCAGGGATTCTATGGCTACACCTTC.

The chain combines TRBV10-3 with TRBJ1-2; D perhaps matches TRBD1 (5 bases). The V gene lost 2 bases and the J gene lost 2 bases, with 9 bases spanning the gap. The germline gives CDR1 ENHRY, CDR2 SYGVKD. This CDR3 region has 14 residues. CDR3: CAISERQGNYGYTF. The CDR3 DNA reads TGTGCCATCAGTGAGCGGCAGGGCAACTATGGCTACACCTTC.

The V gene is TRBV29-1, the J gene TRBJ1-1, with unresolved D. CDR3 length equals 12 residues. Germline V gives CDR1 SQVTM, CDR2 ANQGSEA. Trimming pared 3 bases from V and 1 base from J, leaving 6 bases between. CDR3 residues: CSVEGQNTEAFF. The DNA for the CDR3 is TGCAGCGTTGAGGGTCAGAACACTGAAGCTTTCTTT.

The chain carries TRBV7-9 and TRBJ2-7, with D perhaps TRBD2 (6 bases). Per germline, CDR1 SEHNR and CDR2 FQNEAQ (reference sequence). The CDR3 sequence is 13 residues long. Between the trimmed V and J ends, which lost 7 bases and 5 bases, there was a span of 15 bases. The CDR3 bases are TGTGCCAGCACCCCCCGGGGGTACCACGAGCAGTACTTC. Translated: CASTPRGYHEQYF.

Here the CDR3 DNA reads TGTGCCAGCAGTTACTCGATTTCAGGGTTTAATGGCTACACCTTC. As protein: CASSYSISGFNGYTF. The genes are TRBV6-5 and TRBJ1-2, with D perhaps matching TRBD1 (5 bases). This CDR3 spans 15 amino acids. V was shortened by 0 bases and J by 6 bases, with 14 bases between the two germline ends. The germline V gene encodes CDR1 MNHEY and CDR2 SVGAGI.

Only a few counts were recorded for this clone. The chain joins TRBV2 to TRBJ1-4, with a tentative D call TRBD1 (5 bases). This CDR3 is built from 14 residues. CDR1 is SNHLY and CDR2 is FYNNEI in the germline V gene. V dropped 5 bases and J dropped 5 bases, with 12 bases sitting between them. The CDR3 region is CASSYLQENEKLFF. The CDR3 coding sequence is TGTGCCAGCAGTTATTTACAGGAGAATGAAAAACTGTTTTTT.

V is TRBV4-2 and J is TRBJ1-5; D remains ambiguous. The CDR3 has 15 residues. The ends were cut back, 0 bases at V and 4 bases at J, with 10 bases in the middle. In germline, CDR1 is LGHNA, CDR2 YNFKEQ. In nucleotides, the CDR3 is TGTGCCAGCAGCCAAGATGGCGGGAGAAATCAGCCCCAGCATTTT. Amino acids: CASSQDGGRNQPQHF.

The rearrangement uses TRBV4-1 and TRBJ2-5, with 11 bases that match TRBD2. CDR1 and CDR2 (germline): MGHRA, YSYEKL. CDR3 length: 16 residues. V was pared by 0 bases and J by 4 bases, with 4 bases of the junction left unmatched. This CDR3 reads CASSQDIAGGPETQYF. The CDR3 nucleotides read TGCGCCAGCAGCCAAGACATAGCGGGAGGGCCAGAGACCCAGTACTTC.

The chain carries TRBV28 and TRBJ1-5, with 8 bases fitting TRBD1. CDR1 is MDHEN and CDR2 is SYDVKM in the germline V gene. V lost 8 bases to trimming and J lost 5 bases; unmatched junction nucleotides: 17. This CDR3 comprises 17 residues. For the CDR3, the DNA is TGTGCCAGCTCAAAGGCGGGCAGGGGGCGATTCCATCAGCCCCAGCATTTT. Amino acids: CASSKAGRGRFHQPQHF.

The rearrangement uses TRBV7-2 and TRBJ2-1, with TRBD2 matching over 11 bases. CDR1 and CDR2 (germline): SGHTA, FQGNSA. The CDR3 covers 14 residues. V was clipped by 3 bases and J by 6 bases; unmatched bases: 1. CDR3 residues: CASSLLAGGNEQFF. DNA for the CDR3: TGTGCCAGCAGCTTGCTAGCGGGGGGCAATGAGCAGTTCTTC.

The chain couples TRBV11-2 to TRBJ1-1, with D unresolved. V shed 1 base and J shed 4 bases, with 13 bases lying between them. Germline CDR1 is SGHAT and CDR2 is FQNNGV. The CDR3 sequence is 15 residues long. CDR3 protein: CASSLVIRVSTEAFF. The CDR3, as DNA: TGTGCCAGCAGCTTAGTCATTAGGGTTAGCACTGAAGCTTTCTTT.

The J gene is TRBJ1-6, the V gene TRBV6-6, with D unresolved. The CDR3 runs 14 residues. Trimming removed 6 bases at V and 5 bases at J, with 11 bases between. Per germline, CDR1 MNHNY and CDR2 SVGAGI (reference sequence). CDR3 nucleotide sequence: TGTGCCAGCAGCCCCCCCTCGAATAATTCACCCCTCCACTTT. It is translated as CASSPPSNNSPLHF.